This entry describes one T cell receptor (beta chain). Its specificity is not known. With iRepertoire HTBI primers and Arm-PCR of CDR3 regions, TCR beta libraries were built. As originally analysed: Gene usage covered about 60 TRBV and more than twelve TRBJ segments. TCRdb recomputed calls from the multiplex PCR reads with MiXCR, one row per CDR3 protein. The V and J calls here are based on TCRdb, not the publication. The data contain 350,000 to 450,000 distinct CDR3 sequences, 20% of them singletons. This entry belongs to a study of regulatory T cells in long-lasting Graves disease. Study-wide context: Positivity for TSH receptor antibodies plus over 5 years of antithyroid drugs meant persistent Graves' disease. Overall study findings and caveats: Preferential use of TRBV28, TRBJ1-2 and TRBJ2-5 was seen in persistent disease.

As to time point: persistent/refractory GD, antithyroid drugs over 5 years with positive TRAb. PBMCs provided the RNA from which the TCR library was made. Nine milliliters of peripheral blood went into EDTA tubes. J lost 5 bases, V lost 5 bases, and 10 bases had no gene match. There are 15 residues in the CDR3. Germline lookup yields CDR1 SGHNT and CDR2 YENEEA. This clonotype originated in a female donor with Graves disease. The source was peripheral blood mononuclear cells (PBMCs), collected when the disease was refractory, from a patient treated with antithyroid drugs. V is TRBV11-3 and J is TRBJ2-3; 7 nucleotides match TRBD1. In nucleotides, the CDR3 is TGTGCCAGCAGCGAAGGGACAGCTGTAGGAGATACGCAGTATTTT. This codes for CASSEGTAVGDTQYF.